This entry is about one TCR beta chain. This specimen belongs to a study of shared clonotypes between healthy human individuals. Positive CCR7 selection of CD45RO-negative cells yielded the naive CD8 cells, and terminally differentiated effector memory CD45RA+ cells were excluded. Every donor, a Caucasian adult, lived in Nashville, Tennessee. Produced via immunoSEQ multiplex PCR; TCRdb's table is partial and in-frame only. This table holds around 1.9 million clones, approximately 92% found once. Sequenced input: naive CD8+ T cells from PBMCs. The origin of this receptor is a man aged 18 to 30 in good health. Some clones in this sample may be carry-over from other donors' samples.

The CDR3 bases are TGCGCCAGCAGCCCGGGACAAACCACCTACGAGCAGTACTTC. Its translation is CASSPGQTTYEQYF. The chain carries TRBV4-1 and TRBJ2-7, with D tentatively TRBD1 (6 bases). V dropped 4 bases and J dropped 2 bases, with 12 bases sitting between them. Germline CDR1 and CDR2: MGHRA and YSYEKL. CDR3 length equals 14 residues.